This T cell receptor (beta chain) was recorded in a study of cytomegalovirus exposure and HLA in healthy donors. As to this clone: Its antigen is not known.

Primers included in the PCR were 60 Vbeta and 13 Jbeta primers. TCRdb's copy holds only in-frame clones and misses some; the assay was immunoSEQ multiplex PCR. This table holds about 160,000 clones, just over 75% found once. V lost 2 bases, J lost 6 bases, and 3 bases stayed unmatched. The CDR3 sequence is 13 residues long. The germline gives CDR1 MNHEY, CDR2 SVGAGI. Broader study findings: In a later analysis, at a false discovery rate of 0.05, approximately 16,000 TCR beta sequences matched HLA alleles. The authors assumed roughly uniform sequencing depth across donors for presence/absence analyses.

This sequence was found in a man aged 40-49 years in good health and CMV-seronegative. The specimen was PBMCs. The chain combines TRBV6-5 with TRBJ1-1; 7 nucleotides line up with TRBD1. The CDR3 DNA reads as TGTGCCAGCAGTTACGGGACAGTGGCTGAAGCTTTCTTT. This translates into CASSYGTVAEAFF.